The present entry profiles one T cell receptor beta chain with its context. Its antigen is unidentified. The protocol was immunoSEQ multiplex PCR, while the TCRdb copy is restricted to in-frame clones and leaves out a portion. This sample carries some 120,000 clones, around 94% of them seen once, and the ten largest clones take under 0.025%. This sample was taken from a study of human thymus T cells. Thymic tissue was derived from resections collected during corrective heart surgery. Healthy Finnish infants having corrective surgery for congenital heart defects served as donors. This CDR3 spans 13 amino acids. From germline, CDR1 is SGHRS and CDR2 YFSETQ. Between the trimmed V and J ends, which lost 3 bases and 5 bases, there was a span of 11 bases. General observations from the study: Blood and thymic repertoires both appeared biased in V and J gene usage.

The J gene is TRBJ1-1, the V gene TRBV5-1; D perhaps matches TRBD1 (6 bases). Sequencing was performed on thymus tissue. The source of this sequence is a boy under two years old with a congenital heart defect but otherwise immunologically healthy. The CDR3 DNA follows: TGCGCCAGCAGCTCCCTAGGACAGACTGAAGCTTTCTTT. Its protein product is CASSSLGQTEAFF.